This T cell receptor (beta chain) originates from a study of early T cells in non-severe SARS-CoV-2 infection (dated by TCRdb to the early 2020s). Some background on the complete study: Bulk RNA from unsorted whole blood was used for TCR sequencing, so alpha and beta chains could not be paired. The study at large found these results: VDJdb matching was skewed toward anti-spike CD8 responses and likely underestimated virus-specific expansions, missing private and CD4 specificities.

This clonotype has a count of ten or more. It lacks a known antigen. Base qualities are not recorded, but no much larger clone differs from it by a single base. This was a case-control study nested in a cohort of healthcare workers in London, UK, who had nasopharyngeal swab PCR tests and blood samples taken every week. Healthcare workers were enrolled in the week of the UK lockdown, from 23 to 31 March 2020, and were followed every week for up to about 15 weeks. The library was generated by 5' RACE. For sequencing, a NextSeq 500 was employed. The TCR library protocol attached unique molecular identifiers to individual cDNA molecules to correct for sequencing error and PCR bias. Sequencing covered both TCR alpha and beta chains, and within each sample the abundances of alpha and beta sequences were tightly co-correlated. As for the authors' bioinformatics: V gene, J gene and CDR3 annotation of TCR sequences was performed with Decombinator V4. Expanded TCRs were defined as changing significantly between any two time points under a Poisson model with p below 0.0001. TCR abundances were normalised to the total number of TCRs sequenced in each sample and reported as counts per million. MAIT TCRs were defined by TRAV1-2 paired with TRAJ12, TRAJ20 or TRAJ33, and iNKT TCRs by TRAV10 paired with TRAJ18. VDJdb, accessed 1 November 2021, was searched for CMV, EBV and SARS-CoV-2 annotated TCRs, excluding TCRs annotated for multiple antigens. TCRdb itself trimmed the public reads at Q25 with fastp, ran MiXCR and retained productive beta chains. CDR3 protein duplicates are merged, each entry listing the most common genes and DNA. The V and J calls were determined by TCRdb, not by the authors. The sample yields 79,000 or so distinct CDR3 sequences; 10% to 15% were counted once. The biggest ten clones account for about 1.1% of the sample.

Taken from cysteine to phenylalanine, the CDR3 has 15 residues. Only the CDR3 region is kept as DNA, spanning 45 bases read in frame from base 1. For this chain, trimming is 5 bases at the V end and 2 bases at the J end, and the number of junction bases without a gene match is 4. The CDR1 and CDR2 encoded by the germline V gene are MDHEN and SYDVKM. The TCR sequence derives from an adult who was a healthcare worker with PCR-confirmed SARS-CoV-2 infection or an uninfected control (not recorded which). Sequenced: whole blood. In this chain, TRBV28 is recombined with TRBJ2-2, and 8 bases in between align with TRBD2. The DNA sequence reads TGTGCCAGCAGTCCACTAGCGGTCAACACCGGGGAGCTGTTTTTT. It translates as CASSPLAVNTGELFF.